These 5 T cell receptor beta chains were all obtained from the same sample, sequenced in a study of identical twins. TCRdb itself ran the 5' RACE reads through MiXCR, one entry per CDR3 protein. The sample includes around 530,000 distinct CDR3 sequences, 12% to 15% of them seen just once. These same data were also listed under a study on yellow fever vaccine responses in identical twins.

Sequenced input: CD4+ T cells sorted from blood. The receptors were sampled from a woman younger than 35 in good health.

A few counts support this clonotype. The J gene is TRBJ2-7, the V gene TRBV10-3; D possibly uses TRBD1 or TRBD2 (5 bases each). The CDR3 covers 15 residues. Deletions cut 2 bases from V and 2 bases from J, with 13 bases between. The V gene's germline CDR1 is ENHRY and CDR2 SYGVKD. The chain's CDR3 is CAISEGPRGAYEQYV. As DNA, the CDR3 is TGTGCCATCAGTGAGGGACCCCGAGGGGCCTACGAGCAGTACGTC.

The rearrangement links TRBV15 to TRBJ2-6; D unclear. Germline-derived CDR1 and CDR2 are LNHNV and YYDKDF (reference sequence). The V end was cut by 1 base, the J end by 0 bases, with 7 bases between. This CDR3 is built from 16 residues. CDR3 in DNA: TGTGCCACCAGCAGAGGTTTCACCTCTGGGGCCAACGTCCTGACTTTC. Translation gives CATSRGFTSGANVLTF.

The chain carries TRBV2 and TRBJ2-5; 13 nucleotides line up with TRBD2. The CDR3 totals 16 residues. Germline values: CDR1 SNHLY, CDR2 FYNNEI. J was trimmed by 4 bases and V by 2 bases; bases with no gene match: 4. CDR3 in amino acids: CASSEQGLAGIETQYF. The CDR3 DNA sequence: TGTGCCAGCAGTGAACAGGGACTAGCGGGGATAGAGACCCAGTACTTC.

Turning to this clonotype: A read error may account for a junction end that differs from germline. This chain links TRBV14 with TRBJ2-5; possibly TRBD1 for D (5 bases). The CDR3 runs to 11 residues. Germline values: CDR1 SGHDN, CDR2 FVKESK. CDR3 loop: CASSLARVLSF. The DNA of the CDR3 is TGTGCCAGCAGCCTAGCCAGGGTTCTTAGCTTC.

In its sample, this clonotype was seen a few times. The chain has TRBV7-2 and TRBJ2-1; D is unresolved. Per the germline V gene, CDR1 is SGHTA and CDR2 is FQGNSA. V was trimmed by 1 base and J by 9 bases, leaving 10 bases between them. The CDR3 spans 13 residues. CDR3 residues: CASSLGVQPEQFF. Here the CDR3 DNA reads TGTGCCAGCAGCTTAGGGGTCCAACCTGAGCAGTTCTTC. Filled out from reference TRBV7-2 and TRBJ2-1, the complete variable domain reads GAGVSQSPSNKVTEKGKDVELRCDPISGHTALYWYRQSLGQGLEFLIYFQGNSAPDKSGLPSDRFSAERTGGSVSTLTIQRTQQEDSAVYLCASSLGVQPEQFFGPGTRLTVL.